The T cell receptor (beta chain) described here comes from a study of control samples from healthy donors and cancer patients. Germline-derived CDR1 and CDR2 are MGHDK and SYGVNS. V shed 3 bases and J shed 5 bases, with 4 bases lying between them. The CDR3 spans 12 residues. Assay: immunoSEQ multiplex PCR; the TCRdb copy retains only in-frame clones and omits some. Counted here are more than 95,000 clones, 90% to 95% occurring once; the ten biggest clones make up 8%. This sequence joins TRBV25-1 and TRBJ1-4; D is unresolved. The sequence was collected from a man in his late teens or twenties in good health. Sequenced material: blood. The CDR3 loop is CASSEGNEKLFF. CDR3 coding DNA: TGTGCCAGCAGTGAGGGAAATGAAAAACTGTTTTTT.